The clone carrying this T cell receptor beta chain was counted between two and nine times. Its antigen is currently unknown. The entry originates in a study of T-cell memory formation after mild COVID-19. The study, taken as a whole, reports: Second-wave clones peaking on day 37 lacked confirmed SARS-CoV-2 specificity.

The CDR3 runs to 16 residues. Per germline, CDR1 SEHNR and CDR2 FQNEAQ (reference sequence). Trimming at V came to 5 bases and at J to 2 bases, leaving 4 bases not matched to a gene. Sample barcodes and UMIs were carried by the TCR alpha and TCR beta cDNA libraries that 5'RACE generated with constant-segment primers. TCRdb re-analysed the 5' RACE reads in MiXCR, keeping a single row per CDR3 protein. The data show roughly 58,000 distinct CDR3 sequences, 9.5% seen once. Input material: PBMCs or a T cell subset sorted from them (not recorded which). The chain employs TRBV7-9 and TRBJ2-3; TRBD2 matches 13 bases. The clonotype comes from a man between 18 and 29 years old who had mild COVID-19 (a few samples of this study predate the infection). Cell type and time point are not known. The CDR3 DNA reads TGTGCCAGCAGCCCCGGACTAGCGGGAGACACAGATACGCAGTATTTT. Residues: CASSPGLAGDTDTQYF.